These 20 T cell receptor beta chains share one sample of origin, sequenced in a study of T cell responses to AZD1222 COVID-19 vaccine (dated by TCRdb to the early 2020s). Sample time point, as interpreted from the label and publication: baseline before first vaccination. Library construction relied on the immunoSEQ multiplex PCR assay. In its TCRdb copy, this immuneACCESS table keeps in-frame sequences only and misses some clones. Where compared with another copy, unresolved V genes explain less than half of these, and the others have no known cause. The sample contains some 80,000 clones, roughly 90% of them found a single time. The ten largest clones add up to approximately 7% of the sample. The specimen was peripheral blood, collected on day 0 of AZD1222 vaccination. These receptors originate from an adult in good health.

This chain links TRBV27 with TRBJ2-7; D ambiguous. CDR1 and CDR2 (germline): MNHEY, SMNVEV (reference sequence). Trimming pared 2 bases from V and 0 bases from J, leaving 8 bases between. The CDR3 loop spans 14 amino acids. The CDR3 loop is CASSLHKSSYEQYF. The CDR3 DNA follows: TGTGCCAGCAGTTTACATAAGAGCTCCTACGAGCAGTACTTC.

In the case of this clone: The same CDR3 is also encoded by other DNA sequences in this sample. The CDR3 sequence: CASSSGGRTNEKLFF. DNA for the CDR3: TGCGCCAGCAGCTCCGGGGGACGAACCAATGAAAAACTGTTTTTT. The gene calls are TRBV5-1 and TRBJ1-4; TRBD1 is a possible D gene (5 bases). CDR3 length equals 15 residues. Trimming pared 3 bases from V and 5 bases from J, leaving 14 bases between. Germline V gives CDR1 SGHRS, CDR2 YFSETQ. Full variable domain (missing parts from reference TRBV5-1 and TRBJ1-4): KAGVTQTPRYLIKTRGQQVTLSCSPISGHRSVSWYQQTPGQGLQFLFEYFSETQRNKGNFPGRFSGRQFSNSRSEMNVSTLELGDSALYLCASSSGGRTNEKLFFGSGTQLSVL.

The V call is TRBV3-1 (or the pseudogene TRBV3-2), the J call TRBJ1-1; 12 nucleotides agree with TRBD1. The CDR3 spans 17 residues. Trimming at V came to 4 bases and at J to 1 base, leaving 7 bases not matched to a gene. Germline lookup yields CDR1 LGHDT and CDR2 YNNKEL (reference sequence). The CDR3 region is CASSPRDRGRSNTEAFF. The CDR3 DNA follows: TGTGCCAGCAGCCCCCGGGACAGGGGGCGGTCGAACACTGAAGCTTTCTTT.

In its sample, this clone was seen once. This sequence joins TRBV18 and TRBJ2-1, with D hard to call. CDR1 KGHSH and CDR2 LQKENI come from the germline V gene. The CDR3 is 12 amino acids. V lost 6 bases and J lost 5, with 8 bases in between. This chain's CDR3 is CASSPNDNEQFF. The DNA for the CDR3 is TGTGCCAGCTCCCCAAACGACAATGAGCAGTTCTTC. Complete variable domain (other parts from reference TRBV18 and TRBJ2-1): NAGVMQNPRHLVRRRGQEARLRCSPMKGHSHVYWYRQLPEEGLKFMVYLQKENIIDESGMPKERFSAEFPKEGPSILRIQQVVRGDSAAYFCASSPNDNEQFFGPGTRLTVL.

The V gene is TRBV18, the J gene TRBJ1-1, with a possible D match to TRBD1 (5 bases). The CDR3 loop spans 17 amino acids. Germline-derived CDR1 and CDR2 are KGHSH and LQKENI. V was shortened by 5 bases and J by 1 base, with 20 bases between the two germline ends. In nucleotides, the CDR3 is TGTGCCAGCTCATCAGGAGACAGAAGGGGAGGGAACACTGAAGCTTTCTTT. Protein product: CASSSGDRRGGNTEAFF.

The rearrangement links TRBV6-5 to TRBJ2-7; a possible D gene is TRBD2 (6 bases). Trimming cost V 0 bases and J 3 bases, with 12 bases left between them. The CDR3 length is 15 residues. Germline CDR1 and CDR2: MNHEY and SVGAGI. The CDR3 nucleotides are TGTGCCAGCAGTTACTCGAATGTGGGAGGCTACGAGCAGTACTTC. Translated: CASSYSNVGGYEQYF.

The chain couples TRBV7-2 to TRBJ2-5; the D gene is possibly TRBD1 (6 bases). Trimming took 1 base from V and 3 from J, leaving 15 bases between them. From germline, CDR1 is SGHTA and CDR2 FQGNSA. The CDR3 covers 16 residues. CDR3 sequence reads: CASSLVVAGAEETQYF. DNA for the CDR3: TGTGCCAGCAGCTTAGTAGTGGCAGGGGCTGAAGAGACCCAGTACTTC.

The chain is built from TRBV18 and TRBJ2-2, with 7 positions matching TRBD1. The CDR3 has 15 residues. V was clipped by 3 bases and J by 2 bases; unmatched bases: 3. Germline V gives CDR1 KGHSH, CDR2 LQKENI. The DNA for the CDR3 is TGTGCCAGCTCACCGGGACAGACCAACACCGGGGAGCTGTTTTTT. Amino acids: CASSPGQTNTGELFF. Based on the CDR3 plus reference TRBV18 and TRBJ2-2, the full variable domain is NAGVMQNPRHLVRRRGQEARLRCSPMKGHSHVYWYRQLPEEGLKFMVYLQKENIIDESGMPKERFSAEFPKEGPSILRIQQVVRGDSAAYFCASSPGQTNTGELFFGEGSRLTVL.

The J gene is TRBJ2-1, the V gene TRBV7-3; D is possibly TRBD1 (6 bases). CDR3 size: 14 residues. Germline values: CDR1 SGHTA, CDR2 FQGTGA. Deletions cut 5 bases from V and 3 bases from J, with 11 bases between. The CDR3 DNA is TGTGCCAGCAGCCCCGGACAGTTCTACAATGAGCAGTTCTTC. This translates into CASSPGQFYNEQFF.

The CDR3 spells CASQLGGLGSPLHF. DNA for the CDR3: TGTGCCAGTCAGCTCGGGGGATTGGGATCACCCCTCCACTTT. The chain uses TRBV19 and TRBJ1-6, with a possible D match to TRBD1 (5 bases). The CDR3 has 14 amino acids. V was pared by 8 bases and J by 10 bases, with 18 bases between. Germline V gives CDR1 LNHDA, CDR2 SQIVND (reference sequence).

This chain connects TRBV27 to TRBJ1-5; 7 bases map to TRBD1. Germline V CDR1 and CDR2: MNHEY, SMNVEV (reference sequence). The trim removed 2 bases at V and 6 bases at J, leaving 10 bases unmatched. This CDR3 region has 16 residues. CDR3 coding DNA: TGTGCCAGCAGTTTAATGTTTGGAGGGGGCACTCAGCCCCAGCATTTT. Encoded protein: CASSLMFGGGTQPQHF.

The chain employs TRBV6-5 and TRBJ1-1, with TRBD1 matching 7 bases. Looked up from germline, CDR1 is MNHEY and CDR2 is SVGAGI. This CDR3 region has 14 residues. The junction had 9 bases not matched to a gene; V was cut back by 4 bases and J by 7 bases. DNA for the CDR3: TGTGCCAGCAGTTCCCTGACAGGGTCGGGTGAAGCTTTCTTT. Protein: CASSSLTGSGEAFF.

This rearrangement joins TRBV7-9 to TRBJ1-5; 7 bases are a match to TRBD1. V lost 1 base, J lost 6 bases, and 6 bases stayed unmatched. CDR1 and CDR2 (germline): SEHNR, FQNEAQ (reference sequence). The CDR3 consists of 15 residues. The CDR3 sequence: CASSLEEGAGQPQHF. CDR3 bases: TGTGCCAGCAGCTTAGAGGAGGGGGCTGGTCAGCCCCAGCATTTT.

This chain connects TRBV28 to TRBJ2-7, with TRBD1 as a possible D gene (6 bases). The CDR3 contains 16 residues. V lost 2 bases and J lost 0, with 14 bases in between. In germline, CDR1 is MDHEN, CDR2 SYDVKM. CDR3 DNA sequence: TGTGCCAGCAGTTTACAGGGACACCTAAGCTCCTACGAGCAGTACTTC. Its translation is CASSLQGHLSSYEQYF.

The genes are TRBV12-3 or TRBV12-4 and TRBJ2-7; D possibly corresponds to TRBD1 (7 bases). Trimming removed 3 bases at V and 4 bases at J, with 10 bases between. This CDR3 has 13 residues. As DNA, the CDR3 is TGTGCCAGCAGTTTGTCAGGGGGGTACGAGCAGTACTTC. Protein product: CASSLSGGYEQYF.

J is TRBJ1-1 and V is TRBV7-9, with TRBD1 identical over 9 bases. Per germline, CDR1 SEHNR and CDR2 FQNEAQ (reference sequence). This CDR3 is 15 amino acids long. J was trimmed by 4 bases and V by 5 bases; bases with no gene match: 8. As DNA, the CDR3 is TGTGCCAGCAGCCTTACAGGGGGCGCGGGCACTGAAGCTTTCTTT. It codes for CASSLTGGAGTEAFF.

The gene calls are TRBV20-1 and TRBJ1-2; D not certain. Trimming left V 3 bases short and J 3 bases short, with 5 bases between. This CDR3 has 11 residues. CDR1 is DFQATT, CDR2 SNEGSKA, per germline (reference sequence). CDR3 protein: CSAREDYGYTF. CDR3 nucleotide sequence: TGCAGTGCTAGGGAGGACTATGGCTACACCTTC.

The V gene is TRBV19, the J gene TRBJ1-5; D is unclear. V lost 7 bases, J lost 0 bases, and 13 bases lay in between. The CDR3 contains 15 residues. Per germline, CDR1 LNHDA and CDR2 SQIVND (reference sequence). Here the CDR3 reads CASIPGLSSNQPQHF. Written as DNA, the CDR3 is TGTGCCAGTATACCAGGACTGTCTAGCAATCAGCCCCAGCATTTT.

This chain joins TRBV5-6 and TRBJ1-4; D not certain. Per germline, CDR1 SGHDT and CDR2 YYEEEE. The V end was cut by 4 bases, the J end by 0 bases, with 7 bases between. The CDR3 loop spans 14 amino acids. CDR3 residues: CASSPLATNEKLFF. In DNA form, the CDR3 reads TGTGCCAGCAGCCCTCTCGCAACTAATGAAAAACTGTTTTTT.

The chain is built from TRBV28 and TRBJ1-2; 7 positions match TRBD1. This CDR3 region has 14 residues. V dropped 5 bases and J dropped 2; count of bases not matched to a gene: 5. The germline V gene has CDR1 MDHEN and CDR2 SYDVKM. The CDR3 DNA is TGTGCCAGCAGTCCCCGGGACAGAAACTATGGCTACACCTTC. As protein: CASSPRDRNYGYTF.